A selection of T cell receptor beta chains follows, all from one sample in a study of shared clonotypes between healthy human individuals. TCRdb's copy holds only in-frame clones and misses some; the assay was immunoSEQ multiplex PCR. The sample lists approximately 2.1 million clones, over 85% occurring once. The sample consisted of naive CD4+ T cells from PBMCs. All receptors derive from a man between 18 and 35 years old in good health. Some clones in this sample may be carry-over from other donors' samples. Both conserved end residues are part of each CDR3. The order of the fields is CDR3 DNA, CDR3 protein, V gene, J gene, D gene, clone size. D genes are given only for firm matches. The size entry is marked missing in some rows and otherwise reads once, few, many or a size class.

TGTGCCAGCAGCCCCGGCGGGACAGGGGGCAATCAGCCCCAGCATTTT,CASSPGGTGGNQPQHF,TRBV28,TRBJ1-5,TRBD1,once
TGTGCCAGTAGTATGCCAGGGACGGGCAATCAGCCCCAGCATTTT,CASSMPGTGNQPQHF,TRBV19,TRBJ1-5,-,-
TGTGCCAGCAGACGCGACGGGAACACTGAAGCTTTCTTT,CASRRDGNTEAFF,TRBV11-2,TRBJ1-1,-,-
TGTGCCAGCACCGACGGAGGGGGGCGGCGGCCCCTCCACTTT,CASTDGGGRRPLHF,TRBV27,TRBJ1-6,-,-
TGCGCCAGCAGCTCGACCGGAACCTACAATGAGCAGTTCTTC,CASSSTGTYNEQFF,TRBV5-1,TRBJ2-1,-,-
TGTGCCAGCAGCTCCGCGGGGTCCTGGAATGGCTACACCTTC,CASSSAGSWNGYTF,TRBV7-2,TRBJ1-2,-,-
TGTGCCAGCAGCTCACTGTACCAAGAGACCCAGTACTTC,CASSSLYQETQYF,TRBV7-6,TRBJ2-5,-,-
TGTGCCAGCAGTTCCTCGAAGCTTCCCAATCAGCCCCAGCATTTT,CASSSSKLPNQPQHF,TRBV28,TRBJ1-5,-,-
TGCGCCAGCAGCTTGAACGTGGATCAGCCCCAGCATTTT,CASSLNVDQPQHF,TRBV5-1,TRBJ1-5,-,once
TGTGCCAGCAGCTTAGGGACAGGGGGTAGGGAGACCCAGTACTTC,CASSLGTGGRETQYF,TRBV7-2,TRBJ2-5,TRBD1,-
TGCGCCAGCAGCTTCTGGGGGGTTCAAGAGACCCAGTACTTC,CASSFWGVQETQYF,TRBV5-1,TRBJ2-5,-,-
TGCAGCGTGACCGGGACTAGCGGATTCACCGGGGAGCTGTTTTTT,CSVTGTSGFTGELFF,TRBV29-1,TRBJ2-2,TRBD2,-
TGCGCCAGCAGTCGGGACGGGCTCTCCTACGAGCAGTACTTC,CASSRDGLSYEQYF,TRBV5-1,TRBJ2-7,-,-
TGTGCCAGCAGTTCGCGGCGGAATCCCTACGAGCAGTACTTC,CASSSRRNPYEQYF,TRBV27,TRBJ2-7,-,-
TGCAGCGTTTTGTCTCCCGAGTGGGGCTCGAACACTGAAGCTTTCTTT,CSVLSPEWGSNTEAFF,TRBV29-1,TRBJ1-1,-,-
TGCAGCGTTTGGGACATCCGAGGGCGCGGTACTGAAGCTTTCTTT,CSVWDIRGRGTEAFF,TRBV29-1,TRBJ1-1,-,-
TGCGCCAGCAGTGGTTCGTCGGCAGCGGGATTCAATGAGCAGTTCTTC,CASSGSSAAGFNEQFF,TRBV10-1,TRBJ2-1,TRBD2,-
TGCAGCGTTAGGTTGACAGGTAACACTGAAGCTTTCTTT,CSVRLTGNTEAFF,TRBV29-1,TRBJ1-1,-,-
TGCGCCAGCAGCTGGAGACAGGGGTTGGGCGAGCAGTACTTC,CASSWRQGLGEQYF,TRBV5-1,TRBJ2-7,TRBD1,-
TGTGCCAGCAGTTACGGTGTAGCTAGCTCCTACGAGCAGTACTTC,CASSYGVASSYEQYF,TRBV6-6,TRBJ2-7,-,-
TGTGCCAGCAGTGGGGAGGACAGTGGGAACACTGAAGCTTTCTTT,CASSGEDSGNTEAFF,TRBV28,TRBJ1-1,-,-
TGTGCCAGCAGTCCCTACCGGACAGGGGGAGACACTGAAGCTTTCTTT,CASSPYRTGGDTEAFF,TRBV28,TRBJ1-1,TRBD1,-
TGTGCCTGGAGTGTACAGGGCTATGGCTACACCTTC,CAWSVQGYGYTF,TRBV30,TRBJ1-2,-,-
TGTGCCAGCAGCACTTGGGCACGGACGGAGAACACTGAAGCTTTCTTT,CASSTWARTENTEAFF,TRBV7-9,TRBJ1-1,-,-
TGTGCCAGCAGTTCATCCCGGGACAGGGTAGGATCCTATGGCTACACCTTC,CASSSSRDRVGSYGYTF,TRBV27,TRBJ1-2,TRBD1,-
TGTGCCAGCAGCTTTTCAGAGAACACTGAAGCTTTCTTT,CASSFSENTEAFF,TRBV7-3,TRBJ1-1,-,-
TGTGCCAGCAGTCCCTGGACTAGCTCCTCAACTGAGCAGTTCTTC,CASSPWTSSSTEQFF,TRBV27,TRBJ2-1,TRBD2,-
TGTGCCAGCTCACAACGGACTAGCGGATACAATGAGCAGTTCTTC,CASSQRTSGYNEQFF,TRBV18,TRBJ2-1,TRBD2,-
TGTGCCAGCAGTCGAACAGCTTTGAATGAAAAACTGTTTTTT,CASSRTALNEKLFF,TRBV6-6,TRBJ1-4,-,-
TGCGCCAGCAGACTGACAGGGACCACTGAAGCTTTCTTT,CASRLTGTTEAFF,TRBV5-1,TRBJ1-1,TRBD1,-
TGTGCCAGCAGAGTACCAGCTAACTATGGCTACACCTTC,CASRVPANYGYTF,TRBV6-1,TRBJ1-2,-,-
TGCGCCAGCAGCTTGGTTGGCGACGGAACGCAAGAGACCCAGTACTTC,CASSLVGDGTQETQYF,TRBV5-1,TRBJ2-5,-,-
TGTGCCAGCAGCAAAGTTCAGACGACGCGGCAGTACTTC,CASSKVQTTRQYF,TRBV21-1,TRBJ2-7,-,-
TGTGCCAGCACCCCCCCGGCGGGGTCCCTGGCCAATGAGCAGTTCTTC,CASTPPAGSLANEQFF,TRBV28,TRBJ2-1,-,-
TGTGCCAGCAGCTTAGCACGGCGGCAGGGAGCCACTGAAGCTTTCTTT,CASSLARRQGATEAFF,TRBV7-2,TRBJ1-1,-,-
TGTGCCAGCAGCTTTTCTAGCCGCGGCGAGCAGTACTTC,CASSFSSRGEQYF,TRBV5-6,TRBJ2-7,-,-
TGTGCCAGCAGTGAATTTACGGCAGGGGACATCATGAACACTGAAGCTTTCTTT,CASSEFTAGDIMNTEAFF,TRBV2,TRBJ1-1,-,-
TGTGCCAGCTCACTACAGGGACTGCAAGAGACCCAGTACTTC,CASSLQGLQETQYF,TRBV18,TRBJ2-5,-,-
TGTGCCTGGGGACTAGCGCCGTTCTACGAGCAGTACTTC,CAWGLAPFYEQYF,TRBV30,TRBJ2-7,TRBD2,once
TGTGCCAGCAGTTGGTCTAGCGGGATGCCCCAAGAGACCCAGTACTTC,CASSWSSGMPQETQYF,TRBV6-5,TRBJ2-5,TRBD2,-
TGTGCCATCAGTGAGTCTTCGGGGGGCGAAGATACGCAGTATTTT,CAISESSGGEDTQYF,TRBV10-3,TRBJ2-3,-,-
TGTGCCAGCACCACTAGCGGGAGGGCTCGGAATGAGCAGTTCTTC,CASTTSGRARNEQFF,TRBV28,TRBJ2-1,TRBD2,-
TGTGCCAGCAGTTTATTTGGGACAGGGGGCCTCCATGAGCAGTTCTTC,CASSLFGTGGLHEQFF,TRBV27,TRBJ2-1,TRBD1,-
TGTGCCAGCAACACTCAATCTCCGGGACAGGGGGGGGAGACCCAGTACTTC,CASNTQSPGQGGETQYF,TRBV28,TRBJ2-5,TRBD1,-
TGTGCCAGTAGGGAATTGGGTCAGCTTTATGGCTACACCTTC,CASRELGQLYGYTF,TRBV19,TRBJ1-2,-,-
TGTGCCAGCAGCCCGATGGGGGCTAACTATGGCTACACCTTC,CASSPMGANYGYTF,TRBV7-2,TRBJ1-2,-,-
TGTGCCAGCAGTTCCGGGACAGGGGTATATGGCTACACCTTC,CASSSGTGVYGYTF,TRBV28,TRBJ1-2,TRBD1,-
TGTGCCAGCTCACCATCCAGAGACACTGAAGCTTTCTTT,CASSPSRDTEAFF,TRBV18,TRBJ1-1,-,-
TGTGCCAGCAGTTCCCCGGGACTAGCGACGGGTGAGCAGTACTTC,CASSSPGLATGEQYF,TRBV6-5,TRBJ2-7,TRBD2,-
TGTGCCAGCAGCTTGCAGAGTTGGGGCACAGATACGCAGTATTTT,CASSLQSWGTDTQYF,TRBV7-9,TRBJ2-3,-,-
TGTGCCAGCAGCTTAGCCGGCGCGGCAGTTAGCACAGATACGCAGTATTTT,CASSLAGAAVSTDTQYF,TRBV7-2,TRBJ2-3,-,-
TGTGCCAGTAGTATTCCGGGGGATAGCAATCAGCCCCAGCATTTT,CASSIPGDSNQPQHF,TRBV19,TRBJ1-5,-,-
TGCGCCAGCAGCTTGGTAGGCAGGGCGACCGGGGAGCTGTTTTTT,CASSLVGRATGELFF,TRBV5-1,TRBJ2-2,-,-
TGTGCCAGCAGCGCCACCGGGACAGGTTCCTACGAGCAGTACTTC,CASSATGTGSYEQYF,TRBV7-2,TRBJ2-7,TRBD1,-
TGCGCCAGCAGCCAAGGGGGGACAGGGTGGAACTATGGCTACACCTTC,CASSQGGTGWNYGYTF,TRBV4-3,TRBJ1-2,TRBD1,-
TGCGCCAGCAGCACCGTAGCGGGTGGCGGGTACGAGCAGTACTTC,CASSTVAGGGYEQYF,TRBV5-1,TRBJ2-7,TRBD2,once
TGCGCCAGCAGCTTGATAACAGGGAATACCGGGGAGCTGTTTTTT,CASSLITGNTGELFF,TRBV5-1,TRBJ2-2,-,-
TGTGCCAGCAGCGTAGAGTTGGTCGGGGAGCTGTTTTTT,CASSVELVGELFF,TRBV9,TRBJ2-2,-,-
TGCAGCGTTGTAGGAAAGACTAGCGGGAGCTACAATGAGCAGTTCTTC,CSVVGKTSGSYNEQFF,TRBV29-1,TRBJ2-1,TRBD2,-
TGTGCCAGCAGGAGACTAGCGGGGTACAATGAGCAGTTCTTC,CASRRLAGYNEQFF,TRBV27,TRBJ2-1,TRBD2,-